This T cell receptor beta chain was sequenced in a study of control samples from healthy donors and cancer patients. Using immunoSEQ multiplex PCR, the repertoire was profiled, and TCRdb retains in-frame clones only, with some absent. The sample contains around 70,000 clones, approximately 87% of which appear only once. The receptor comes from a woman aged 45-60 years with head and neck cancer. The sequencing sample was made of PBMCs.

CDR3 in DNA: TGTGCCAGCACCCTGGGCGGGGAGCTGTTTTTT. Amino acid sequence: CASTLGGELFF. This rearrangement joins TRBV7-9 to TRBJ2-2; D call uncertain. Germline CDR1 is SEHNR and CDR2 is FQNEAQ (reference sequence). Trimming shortened V by 7 bases and J by 7 bases, and 7 bases separated the two germline ends. The length of the CDR3 is 11 residues. Combining the CDR3 with reference TRBV7-9 and TRBJ2-2 gives the whole variable domain DTGVSQNPRHKITKRGQNVTFRCDPISEHNRLYWYRQTLGQGPEFLTYFQNEAQLEKSRLLSDRFSAERPKGSFSTLEIQRTEQGDSAMYLCASTLGGELFFGEGSRLTVL.